The 8 T cell receptor beta chains below all came from one sample that was sequenced in a study of blood T cell repertoires in COVID-19. Data came from immunoSEQ multiplex PCR; TCRdb stores just in-frame clones and leaves some out. There are around 110,000 clones in the sample; 90% to 95% occur only once, and 1% to 1.5% lies in the top ten. The sample taken for sequencing was peripheral blood. Receptors originate from a woman in her thirties with acute or convalescent COVID-19.

The V and J genes are TRBV3-1 (or the pseudogene TRBV3-2) and TRBJ2-7, with D maybe TRBD1 (5 bases). Germline V gene data show CDR1 as LGHDT and CDR2 as YNNKEL (reference sequence). The ends were cut back, 4 bases at V and 4 bases at J, with 17 bases in the middle. This CDR3 has 15 amino acids. CDR3 coding DNA: TGTGCCAGCAGCCCAAGGACCGTGGGGCATTACGAGCAGTACTTC. Amino acids: CASSPRTVGHYEQYF.

Only a few counts were recorded for this clone. The chain joins TRBV5-1 to TRBJ2-7; 7 bases are shared with TRBD2. V shed 4 bases, J shed 2 bases, and the junction held 3 bases outside the gene matches. Germline CDR1 reads SGHRS; CDR2 reads YFSETQ. The CDR3 is 13 residues long. CDR3 DNA: TGCGCCAGCAGCATTGGGGGGGCCTACGAGCAGTACTTC. Protein sequence: CASSIGGAYEQYF. The full variable domain, in which reference TRBV5-1 and TRBJ2-7 provide the parts outside the CDR3, is KAGVTQTPRYLIKTRGQQVTLSCSPISGHRSVSWYQQTPGQGLQFLFEYFSETQRNKGNFPGRFSGRQFSNSRSEMNVSTLELGDSALYLCASSIGGAYEQYFGPGTRLTVT.

This sequence joins TRBV5-6 and TRBJ1-1; TRBD1 agrees at 9 bases. V gave up 5 bases and J gave up 5 bases; unmatched junction bases: 7. The CDR3 is 14 residues long. CDR1 and CDR2 from the germline V gene are SGHDT and YYEEEE. CDR3 DNA: TGTGCCAGCAGGTCACAGGGGGCGAGGACTGAAGCTTTCTTT. This gives the protein CASRSQGARTEAFF.

The CDR3 protein is CAISETGGLGGYTF. The DNA of the CDR3 is TGTGCCATCAGTGAGACTGGGGGCCTGGGGGGCTACACCTTC. The rearrangement uses TRBV10-3 and TRBJ1-2; possibly TRBD1 for D (6 bases). Germline V gene lookup returns CDR1 ENHRY and CDR2 SYGVKD. The CDR3 sequence is 14 residues long. The V end was cut by 2 bases, the J end by 8 bases, with 15 bases between.

V usage is TRBV6-6 and J usage is TRBJ1-3; D gene unclear. This CDR3 is built from 16 residues. Trimming cost V 4 bases and J 8 bases, with 21 bases left between them. Per the germline V gene, CDR1 is MNHNY and CDR2 is SVGAGI (reference sequence). The CDR3 nucleotides read TGTGCCAGCAGTTCATCTACGACATCTAAGGTGCACACCATATATTTT. It is translated as CASSSSTTSKVHTIYF.

The rearrangement uses TRBV10-1 and TRBJ2-1; a weak D match, TRBD1 (8 bases). Germline CDR1 is WNHNN and CDR2 is SYGVQD (reference sequence). The length of the CDR3 is 18 residues. V was cut by 3 bases and J by 10 bases, with 28 bases left in between. Here the CDR3 DNA reads TGCGCCAGCAGTGATATATACAGGGGGGTAGGACTAGTTGGAGAGCAGTTCTTC. Its translation is CASSDIYRGVGLVGEQFF.

V and J are TRBV7-6 and TRBJ2-1; 12 bases are a match to TRBD1. Trimming at V came to 1 base and at J to 8 bases, leaving 3 bases not matched to a gene. This CDR3 is built from 15 residues. Germline loops: CDR1 SGHVS, CDR2 FNYEAQ. The CDR3 protein is CASSLEGTGGHEQFF. The CDR3 DNA follows: TGTGCCAGCAGCTTAGAGGGGACAGGGGGCCATGAGCAGTTCTTC.

The DNA of the CDR3 is TGTGCCAGCAGCTCGAGCCCCGTTGGCTACGAGCAGTACTTC. Its protein product is CASSSSPVGYEQYF. This sequence joins TRBV3-1 (or the pseudogene TRBV3-2) and TRBJ2-7, with no clear D. V was clipped by 5 bases and J by 3 bases, with 14 bases between them. The germline V gene encodes CDR1 LGHDT and CDR2 YNNKEL (reference sequence). This CDR3 contains 14 residues.